The clone carrying this T cell receptor (beta chain) was counted a few times. The data are from a study of post-analysis software for immune sequencing data. Study information: Several disease courses (relapsing-remitting, secondary progressive and progressive-relapsing) of multiple sclerosis were included.

Tagging with unique molecular identifiers was a feature of the TCR beta cDNA libraries. The yield from around 1 to 10 million T cells was about 500,000 cDNA molecules in total. TCRdb independently ran MiXCR on the PCR reads; one entry per CDR3 protein. Seen here are roughly 730,000 distinct CDR3 sequences, roughly 27% observed once, and the top ten hold roughly 0.53%. This receptor was obtained from a girl between 5 and 17 years old with multiple sclerosis. Sequencing was performed on blood.

CDR3 nucleotide sequence: TGTGCCAGCAGCATTGCCGGAGGGACCCAGTACTTC. Protein product: CASSIAGGTQYF. The chain carries TRBV7-9 and TRBJ2-5, with D tentatively TRBD2 (5 bases). Germline-derived CDR1 and CDR2 are SEHNR and FQNEAQ (reference sequence). V shed 5 bases and J shed 7 bases, with 11 bases lying between them. The CDR3 has 12 residues.